The 8 T cell receptor beta chains presented below share a single source sample, sequenced in a study of CD8 T cells in ankylosing spondylitis. No antigens are known for them. Study findings and constraints: Blood from ankylosing spondylitis patients appeared to carry a characteristic roughly 8-variant TCR beta motif.

TCRdb re-called the 5' RACE reads through MiXCR, storing one row per CDR3 protein. The sample contains some 220,000 distinct CDR3 sequences, just under 7.5% of which appear only once. The sample consisted of blood, either unsorted or a sorted T cell fraction (not recorded which). These receptors all stem from a male donor with ankylosing spondylitis.

The J gene is TRBJ2-2, the V gene TRBV2, with D tentatively TRBD2 (6 bases). The CDR3 loop spans 13 amino acids. Trimming pared 8 bases from V and 3 bases from J, leaving 10 bases between. CDR1 and CDR2 (germline): SNHLY, FYNNEI. CDR3 bases: TGTGCCAGCGGGCTAGCGTACACCGGGGAGCTGTTTTTT. The encoded protein is CASGLAYTGELFF.

This clonotype was recorded many times. The chain couples TRBV24-1 to TRBJ2-1; 10 bases are shared with TRBD2. V was pared by 9 bases and J by 4 bases, with 5 bases of the junction left unmatched. In germline, CDR1 is KGHDR, CDR2 SFDVKD. The CDR3 has 14 residues. The CDR3 sequence: CATASGGEYNEQFF. The CDR3 DNA sequence: TGTGCCACCGCGAGCGGGGGGGAATACAATGAGCAGTTCTTC.

The sample holds a few counts of this clonotype. J is TRBJ1-3 and V is TRBV4-2; D is ambiguous. With 0 bases removed from V and 0 bases from J, the gap between germline ends came to 3 bases. CDR1 and CDR2 (germline): LGHNA, YNFKEQ. The CDR3 contains 14 residues. CDR3: CASSQDISGNTIYF. CDR3 DNA sequence: TGTGCCAGCAGCCAAGACATCTCTGGAAACACCATATATTTT.

At least ten counts were recorded for this clonotype. This chain connects TRBV4-2 to TRBJ2-3; the D gene is possibly TRBD2 (7 bases). The CDR3 has 16 amino acids. The germline V gene has CDR1 LGHNA and CDR2 YNFKEQ. V lost 0 bases, J lost 2 bases, and 12 bases lay in between. This chain's CDR3 is CASSQEGGGYTDTQYF. CDR3 nucleotide sequence: TGTGCCAGCAGCCAAGAAGGGGGGGGATACACAGATACGCAGTATTTT.

This clonotype was observed many times. The chain uses TRBV27 and TRBJ2-7; TRBD2 matches 8 bases. This CDR3 has 14 amino acids. Losses at the gene ends were 4 bases for V and 4 bases for J; bases not matched to a gene: 6. CDR1 is MNHEY, CDR2 SMNVEV, per germline (reference sequence). CDR3 bases: TGTGCCAGCAGTTCCCGGACTAGCCGATACGAGCAGTACTTC. It is translated as CASSSRTSRYEQYF.

This clonotype came up many times. This chain connects TRBV27 to TRBJ2-5, with 9 positions matching TRBD2. Looked up from germline, CDR1 is MNHEY and CDR2 is SMNVEV (reference sequence). The CDR3 is made up of 18 amino acids. The ends lost 6 bases at V and 4 bases at J; junction bases unmatched: 18. CDR3 nucleotides: TGTGCCAGCAGCCACCTCCTAGGGGGTAGCGGGGGTAGAGAGACCCAGTACTTC. This encodes CASSHLLGGSGGRETQYF.

The rearrangement joins TRBV7-9 to TRBJ2-5; D unresolved. This CDR3 has 13 residues. Germline CDR1 reads SEHNR; CDR2 reads FQNEAQ (reference sequence). Trimming took off 5 bases at V and 5 bases at J, with 12 bases between the two ends. The CDR3 spells CASSESISETQYF. CDR3 coding DNA: TGTGCCAGCAGCGAATCCATAAGTGAGACCCAGTACTTC.

Ten or more counts support this clonotype. V is TRBV21-1 and J is TRBJ2-7; the table's D call, TRBD2, has no DNA check behind it. TRBV21-1 is tagged as a pseudogene. This CDR3 region has 18 residues. The chain's CDR3 is CASSVPGLAALSSYEQYF. In nucleotides, the CDR3 is TGTGCCAGCAGCGTACCGGGACTAGCGGCCCTCTCCAGCTACGAGCAGTACTTC.